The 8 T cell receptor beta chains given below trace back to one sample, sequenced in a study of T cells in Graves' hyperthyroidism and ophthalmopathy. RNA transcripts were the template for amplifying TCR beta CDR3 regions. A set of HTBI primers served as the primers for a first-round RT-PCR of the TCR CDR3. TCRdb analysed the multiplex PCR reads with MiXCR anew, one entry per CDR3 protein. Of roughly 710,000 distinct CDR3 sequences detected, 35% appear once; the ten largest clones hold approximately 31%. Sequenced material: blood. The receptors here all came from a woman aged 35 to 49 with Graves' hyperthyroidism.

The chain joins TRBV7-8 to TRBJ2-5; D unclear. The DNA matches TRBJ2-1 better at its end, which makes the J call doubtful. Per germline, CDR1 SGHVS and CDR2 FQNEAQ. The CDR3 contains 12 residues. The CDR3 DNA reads TGTGCCAGCAGTTTATCCCCCCTCGGGCAGTTCTTC. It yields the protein CASSLSPLGQFF.

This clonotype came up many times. CDR3 region: CASDLDSVNTEAFF. The CDR3 DNA reads TGTGCCAGCGACCTGGACAGTGTGAACACTGAAGCTTTCTTT. The V gene is TRBV2, the J gene TRBJ1-1; D might be TRBD1 (6 bases). V lost 8 bases and J 0 bases, leaving 13 bases between the germline ends. The CDR3 contains 14 residues. CDR1 is SNHLY and CDR2 is FYNNEI in the germline V gene.

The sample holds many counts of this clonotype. Here the CDR3 reads CASSPGQGEANVLTF. CDR3 in DNA: TGCGCCAGCAGCCCGGGACAGGGGGAGGCCAACGTCCTGACTTTC. The chain uses TRBV5-1 and TRBJ2-6; 11 nucleotides align to TRBD1. The germline V gene encodes CDR1 SGHRS and CDR2 YFSETQ. CDR3 length: 15 amino acids. V shed 4 bases and J 6 bases; nucleotides not matched to a gene: 3. Full variable domain (outside the CDR3, taken from reference TRBV5-1 and TRBJ2-6): KAGVTQTPRYLIKTRGQQVTLSCSPISGHRSVSWYQQTPGQGLQFLFEYFSETQRNKGNFPGRFSGRQFSNSRSEMNVSTLELGDSALYLCASSPGQGEANVLTFGAGSRLTVL.

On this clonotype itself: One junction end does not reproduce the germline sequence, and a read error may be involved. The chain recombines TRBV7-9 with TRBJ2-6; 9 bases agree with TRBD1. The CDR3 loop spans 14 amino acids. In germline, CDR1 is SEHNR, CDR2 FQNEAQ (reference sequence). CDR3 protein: CASSLGTGAFLVSF. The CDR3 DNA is TGTGCCAGCAGCTTAGGGACAGGGGCGTTTTTAGTGTCTTTC.

Written as DNA, the CDR3 is TGTGCCAGCAGCGTGTATTCCAACAGAGACCAAGAGACCCAGTACTTC. It yields the protein CASSVYSNRDQETQYF. V and J are TRBV9 and TRBJ2-5, with D hard to call. The length of the CDR3 is 16 residues. Trimming shortened V by 2 bases and J by 0 bases, and 14 bases separated the two germline ends. Germline CDR1 is SGDLS and CDR2 is YYNGEE.

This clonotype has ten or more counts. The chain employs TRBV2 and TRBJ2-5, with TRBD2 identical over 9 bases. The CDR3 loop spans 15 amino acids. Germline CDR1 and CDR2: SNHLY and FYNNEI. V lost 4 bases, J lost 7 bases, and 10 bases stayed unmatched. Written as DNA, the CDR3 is TGTGCCAGCAGTGTACAGCGGGGGGCCCAGGGGACCCAGTACTTC. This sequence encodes CASSVQRGAQGTQYF.

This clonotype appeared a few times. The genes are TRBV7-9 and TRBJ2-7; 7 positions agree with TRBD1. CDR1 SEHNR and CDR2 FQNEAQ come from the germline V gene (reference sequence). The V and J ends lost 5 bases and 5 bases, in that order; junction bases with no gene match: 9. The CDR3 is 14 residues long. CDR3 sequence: CASSPGQWVDEQYF. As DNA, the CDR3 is TGTGCCAGCAGCCCGGGACAGTGGGTCGACGAGCAGTACTTC.

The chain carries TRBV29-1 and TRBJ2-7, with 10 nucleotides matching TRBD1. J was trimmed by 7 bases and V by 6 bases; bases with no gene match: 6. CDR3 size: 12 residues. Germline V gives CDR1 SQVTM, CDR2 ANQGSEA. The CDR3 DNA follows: TGCAGCGTAGGGACAGGGGAACAGGAGCAGTACTTC. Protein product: CSVGTGEQEQYF.